What follows is one TCR beta chain and its context. These data belong to a study of response to subunit inactivated influenza vaccine. The CDR3 sequence is 17 residues long. The V gene end was trimmed by 5 bases and the J gene end by 0 bases; junction bases not matched to a gene: 11. Germline values: CDR1 SEHNR, CDR2 FQNEAQ (reference sequence). TCRdb redid the calling of the RT-PCR reads with MiXCR, one entry per CDR3 protein. The sample records around 470,000 distinct CDR3 sequences, more than 7% being singletons. This sequence joins TRBV7-9 and TRBJ2-3, with 7 bases matching TRBD1. The receptor comes from a man between 50 and 69 years old who received an inactivated influenza vaccine. The source material was PBMCs from blood, sampled less than 30 months after vaccination. The DNA of the CDR3 is TGTGCCAGCAGCGCCCGACAGGGAATTTCTAGCACAGATACGCAGTATTTT. It is translated as CASSARQGISSTDTQYF.